This T cell receptor (beta chain) stems from a study of T cell repertoires in cytomegalovirus infection. Overall study: From public TCR beta signatures came an indication of both CMV infection and matching HLA type.

TCRdb passed the reads through MiXCR, listing each CDR3 protein once. The sample has 350,000 to 450,000 distinct CDR3 sequences; 15% to 20% are singletons. General study points: The study identified carriers of CMV plus the relevant HLA from cumulative public TCR beta family frequency. CMV-specific TCR beta clonotypes restricted by HLA-C dominated the ex vivo response.

This clonotype was detected only a few times. Its matching antigen is unknown. The CDR3 is made up of 16 amino acids. Looked up from germline, CDR1 is KGHSH and CDR2 is LQKENI. V shed 6 bases, J shed 7 bases, and the junction held 14 bases outside the gene matches. The TCR sequence derives from a human donor in good health (CMV status not recorded). Some clones in this sample may be carry-over from other donors' samples. The sample consisted of PBMCs. The chain is built from TRBV18 and TRBJ1-5, with 8 bases that match TRBD1. CDR3: CASSAYGGQGAQPQHF. The DNA of the CDR3 is TGTGCCAGCTCCGCCTACGGGGGCCAGGGGGCGCAGCCCCAGCATTTT. The full variable domain, rest sourced from reference TRBV18 and TRBJ1-5, is NAGVMQNPRHLVRRRGQEARLRCSPMKGHSHVYWYRQLPEEGLKFMVYLQKENIIDESGMPKERFSAEFPKEGPSILRIQQVVRGDSAAYFCASSAYGGQGAQPQHFGDGTRLSIL.